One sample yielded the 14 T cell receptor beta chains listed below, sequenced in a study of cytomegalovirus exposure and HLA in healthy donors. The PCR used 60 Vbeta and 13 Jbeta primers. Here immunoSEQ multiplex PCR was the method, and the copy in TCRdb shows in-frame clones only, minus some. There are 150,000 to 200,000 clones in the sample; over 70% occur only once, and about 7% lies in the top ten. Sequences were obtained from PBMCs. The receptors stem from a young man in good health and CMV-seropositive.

CDR3 DNA: TGTGCCAGCAGTATCTCCGGACAGGGAGACCATGGCTACACCTTC. Translated: CASSISGQGDHGYTF. The chain is built from TRBV6-1 and TRBJ1-2, with 8 bases identical to TRBD1. Germline V gives CDR1 MNHNS, CDR2 SASEGT. The CDR3 spans 15 residues. The J segment lost 6 bases and the V segment lost 5 bases, leaving 11 bases of the junction unmatched.

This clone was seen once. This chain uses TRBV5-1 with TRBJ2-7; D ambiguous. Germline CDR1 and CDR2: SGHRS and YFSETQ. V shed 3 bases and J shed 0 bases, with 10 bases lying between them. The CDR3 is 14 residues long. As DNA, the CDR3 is TGCGCCAGCAGCTCGCAGGTGAGCTCCTACGAGCAGTACTTC. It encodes CASSSQVSSYEQYF.

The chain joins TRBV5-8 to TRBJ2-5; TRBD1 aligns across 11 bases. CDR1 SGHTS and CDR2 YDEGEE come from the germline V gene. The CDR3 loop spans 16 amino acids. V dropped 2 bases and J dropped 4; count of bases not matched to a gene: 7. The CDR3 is CASSFGQGAVGETQYF. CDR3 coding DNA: TGTGCCAGCAGCTTCGGACAGGGGGCTGTAGGAGAGACCCAGTACTTC.

The CDR3 nucleotides read TGTGCCAGCAGCTTTGACAGGGGACAAAACAATGAGCAGTTCTTC. This encodes CASSFDRGQNNEQFF. The J gene is TRBJ2-1, the V gene TRBV5-4; TRBD1 aligns across 8 bases. The junction had 6 bases not matched to a gene; V was cut back by 2 bases and J by 5 bases. The CDR3 contains 15 residues. Germline lookup yields CDR1 SGHNT and CDR2 YYREEE (reference sequence).

CDR3 nucleotide sequence: TGTGCCAGCAGCTCGAAACACGGACTAGCGGGCACAGATACGCAGTATTTT. Translated, it gives CASSSKHGLAGTDTQYF. The V and J genes are TRBV7-7 and TRBJ2-3, with TRBD2 matching 10 bases. J gave up 1 base and V 4 bases, and 8 bases lay outside the gene matches. The CDR3 length is 17 residues. Germline CDR1 SSHAT, CDR2 FNYEAQ (reference sequence).

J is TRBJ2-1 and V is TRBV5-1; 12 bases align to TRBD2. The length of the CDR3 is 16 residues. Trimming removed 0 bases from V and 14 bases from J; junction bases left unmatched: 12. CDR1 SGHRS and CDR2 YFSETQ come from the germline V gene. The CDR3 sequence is CASSLDWLAGGPTEFF. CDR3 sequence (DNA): TGCGCCAGCAGCTTGGACTGGCTAGCGGGAGGGCCTACGGAGTTCTTC.

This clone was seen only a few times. The CDR3 region is CASSLVNGLAGNEQFF. DNA for the CDR3: TGTGCCAGCAGCTTAGTCAACGGCCTAGCGGGAAATGAGCAGTTCTTC. The chain carries TRBV7-9 and TRBJ2-1; 9 nucleotides align to TRBD2. The CDR3 contains 16 residues. Germline V gene sequence: CDR1 SEHNR, CDR2 FQNEAQ (reference sequence). J lost 7 bases, V lost 1 base, and 8 bases had no gene match.

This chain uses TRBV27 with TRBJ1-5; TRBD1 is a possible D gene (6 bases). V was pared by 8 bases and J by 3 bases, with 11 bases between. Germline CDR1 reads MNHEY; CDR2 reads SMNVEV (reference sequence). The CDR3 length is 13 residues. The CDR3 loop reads CASRGAPNQPQHF. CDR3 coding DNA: TGTGCCAGCCGGGGGGCGCCCAATCAGCCCCAGCATTTT.

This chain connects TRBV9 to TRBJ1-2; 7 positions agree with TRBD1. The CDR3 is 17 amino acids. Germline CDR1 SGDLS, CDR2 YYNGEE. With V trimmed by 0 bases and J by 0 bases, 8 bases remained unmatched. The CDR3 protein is CASSVATGDSSNYGYTF. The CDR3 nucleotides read TGTGCCAGCAGCGTAGCTACAGGGGACTCGTCTAACTATGGCTACACCTTC.

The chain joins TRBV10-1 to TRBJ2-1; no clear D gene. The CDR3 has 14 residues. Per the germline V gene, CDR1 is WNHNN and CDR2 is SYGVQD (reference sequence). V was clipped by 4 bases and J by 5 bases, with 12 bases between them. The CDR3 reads CASSVQAANNEQFF. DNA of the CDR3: TGCGCCAGCAGTGTCCAGGCAGCTAACAATGAGCAGTTCTTC.

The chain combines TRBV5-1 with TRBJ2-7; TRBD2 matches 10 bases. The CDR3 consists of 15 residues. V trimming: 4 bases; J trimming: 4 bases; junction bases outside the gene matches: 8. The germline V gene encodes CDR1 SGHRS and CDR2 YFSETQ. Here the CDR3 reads CASSASGTSVYEQYF. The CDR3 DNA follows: TGCGCCAGCAGCGCCTCCGGGACTAGCGTTTACGAGCAGTACTTC. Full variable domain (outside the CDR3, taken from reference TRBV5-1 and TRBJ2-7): KAGVTQTPRYLIKTRGQQVTLSCSPISGHRSVSWYQQTPGQGLQFLFEYFSETQRNKGNFPGRFSGRQFSNSRSEMNVSTLELGDSALYLCASSASGTSVYEQYFGPGTRLTVT.

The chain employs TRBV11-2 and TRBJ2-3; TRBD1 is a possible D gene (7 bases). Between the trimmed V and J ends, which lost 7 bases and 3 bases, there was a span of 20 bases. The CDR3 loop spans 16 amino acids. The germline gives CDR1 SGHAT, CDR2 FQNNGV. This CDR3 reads CASKPIRGARTDTQYF. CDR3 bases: TGTGCCAGCAAACCCATCAGGGGGGCGCGGACAGATACGCAGTATTTT.

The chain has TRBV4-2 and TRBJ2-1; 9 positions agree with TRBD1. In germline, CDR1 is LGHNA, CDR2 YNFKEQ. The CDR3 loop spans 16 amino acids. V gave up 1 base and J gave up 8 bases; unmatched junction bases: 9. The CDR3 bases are TGTGCCAGCAGCCAAGTAGGGGGACAGGGCTTCGATGAGCAGTTCTTC. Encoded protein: CASSQVGGQGFDEQFF.

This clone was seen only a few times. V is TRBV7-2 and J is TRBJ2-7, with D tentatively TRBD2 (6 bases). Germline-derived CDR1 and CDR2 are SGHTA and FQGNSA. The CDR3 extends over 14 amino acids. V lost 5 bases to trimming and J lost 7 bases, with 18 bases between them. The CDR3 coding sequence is TGTGCCAGCAGCCCCTCGGGGGTAGGGATGGAGCAGTACTTC. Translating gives CASSPSGVGMEQYF.